One sample yielded the 7 T cell receptor beta chains listed below, sequenced in a study of blood T cell repertoires in COVID-19. Assay: immunoSEQ multiplex PCR; the TCRdb copy retains only in-frame clones and omits some. The sample lists 150,000 to 190,000 clones; about 86% were seen once. Input material: PBMCs or T cells enriched from blood (not recorded which). These TCRs come from a man aged 50 to 60 who had recovered from COVID-19.

J is TRBJ2-2 and V is TRBV2; 10 bases are a match to TRBD2. The trim removed 8 bases at V and 0 bases at J, leaving 3 bases unmatched. CDR1 is SNHLY, CDR2 FYNNEI, per germline. The CDR3 loop spans 15 amino acids. The CDR3 bases are TGTGCCAGCCGTAGCGGGGGGCCGAACACCGGGGAGCTGTTTTTT. This encodes CASRSGGPNTGELFF.

The genes are TRBV5-4 and TRBJ2-1; 8 bases align to TRBD2. From germline, CDR1 is SGHNT and CDR2 YYREEE (reference sequence). This CDR3 spans 15 amino acids. J lost 8 bases, V lost 3 bases, and 10 bases had no gene match. CDR3 nucleotides: TGTGCCAGCAGCTCGCTGGACGGGGGGGCCTATGAGCAGTTCTTC. It encodes CASSSLDGGAYEQFF. Together with reference TRBV5-4 and TRBJ2-1, the CDR3 gives the full variable domain: ETGVTQSPTHLIKTRGQQVTLRCSSQSGHNTVSWYQQALGQGPQFIFQYYREEENGRGNFPPRFSGLQFPNYSSELNVNALELDDSALYLCASSSLDGGAYEQFFGPGTRLTVL.

This chain joins TRBV14 and TRBJ1-2; no clear D gene. Germline lookup yields CDR1 SGHDN and CDR2 FVKESK. Trimming removed 0 bases from V and 2 bases from J, with 10 bases in between. The CDR3 contains 15 residues. Here the CDR3 DNA reads TGTGCCAGCAGCCAAGATATGGGGAGGAACTATGGCTACACCTTC. Its protein is CASSQDMGRNYGYTF.

The chain employs TRBV29-1 and TRBJ2-2; 8 bases agree with TRBD1. Per the germline V gene, CDR1 is SQVTM and CDR2 is ANQGSEA. The V and J ends lost 3 bases and 3 bases, in that order; junction bases with no gene match: 6. The CDR3 has 15 amino acids. The CDR3 nucleotides are TGCAGCGTTGATGGGGCAGGGGGCTACACCGGGGAGCTGTTTTTT. It encodes CSVDGAGGYTGELFF.

The V call is TRBV30, the J call TRBJ2-6; no clear D. CDR3 length: 12 amino acids. The V gene's germline CDR1 is GTSNPN and CDR2 SVGIG (reference sequence). Trimming pared 2 bases from V and 3 bases from J, leaving 2 bases between. DNA for the CDR3: TGTGCCTGGAGTCGTGGGGCCAACGTCCTGACTTTC. It codes for CAWSRGANVLTF.

This rearrangement joins TRBV7-9 to TRBJ2-1, with D tentatively TRBD2 (5 bases). V was pared by 4 bases and J by 0 bases, with 19 bases between. There are 18 residues in the CDR3. Germline CDR1 and CDR2: SEHNR and FQNEAQ (reference sequence). The CDR3 DNA reads as TGTGCCAGCAGCTCGACCGACTCACTAGACCCCTCCTACAATGAGCAGTTCTTC. This codes for CASSSTDSLDPSYNEQFF.

The CDR3 sequence is CASSPWTAQLTDTQYF. The CDR3 DNA reads TGTGCCAGCAGTCCCTGGACAGCTCAACTCACAGATACGCAGTATTTT. The J gene is TRBJ2-3, the V gene TRBV27; weak D call: TRBD1 (6 bases). CDR3 length equals 16 residues. Trimming shortened V by 5 bases and J by 2 bases, and 17 bases separated the two germline ends. In germline, CDR1 is MNHEY, CDR2 SMNVEV (reference sequence).